Listed below are T cell receptor beta chains from one sample, sequenced in a study of OX40 agonist ivuxolimab in advanced cancers. The data were produced by immunoSEQ multiplex PCR, yet TCRdb's version contains in-frame clones alone and is incomplete. This sample has about 69,000 clones, with around 90% found just once. This specimen consisted of CD4+ or CD8+ T cells sorted from blood, obtained in a trial of the OX40 agonist ivuxolimab. The receptors shown here come from an adult with an advanced solid tumor such as melanoma, head and neck, liver or kidney cancer. CDR3s include the opening cysteine and the closing phenylalanine or tryptophan. A D gene is named only where the DNA matches it firmly. Some rows mark clone size as missing; the rest say once, few, many or name a class of expanded clone.

j_call: TRBJ2-6
d_call: TRBD1
v_call: TRBV4-3
cdr3_length: 18
clone_size: NA
cdr3_nt: TGCGCCAGCAGCCAAGATCCCAGGGGGTTAGTTGGGGCCAACGTCCTGACTTTC
cdr3_aa: CASSQDPRGLVGANVLTF

j_call: TRBJ2-7
d_call: NA
v_call: TRBV7-9
cdr3_length: 12
clone_size: NA
cdr3_nt: TGTGCCAGCAGCCCGAAGGGCTACGAGCAGTACTTC
cdr3_aa: CASSPKGYEQYF

j_call: TRBJ1-1
d_call: NA
v_call: TRBV4-3
cdr3_length: 15
clone_size: NA
cdr3_nt: TGCGCCAGCAGCCAAGCTTCTAAGGGTTTCACTGAAGCTTTCTTT
cdr3_aa: CASSQASKGFTEAFF

j_call: TRBJ1-1
d_call: NA
v_call: TRBV19
cdr3_length: 13
clone_size: NA
cdr3_nt: TGTGCCAGTAGTTACTGGGGGAACACTGAAGCTTTCTTT
cdr3_aa: CASSYWGNTEAFF

j_call: TRBJ2-7
d_call: NA
v_call: TRBV10-1
cdr3_length: 14
clone_size: NA
cdr3_nt: TGCGCCAGCAGTGAGGGCCTCGGGCCCTACGAGCAGTACTTC
cdr3_aa: CASSEGLGPYEQYF

j_call: TRBJ1-2
d_call: NA
v_call: TRBV7-9
cdr3_length: 12
clone_size: NA
cdr3_nt: TGTGCCAGCAGCTTAAGGGGACGCGGCTACACCTTC
cdr3_aa: CASSLRGRGYTF

j_call: TRBJ2-6
d_call: TRBD1
v_call: TRBV6-5
cdr3_length: 15
clone_size: NA
cdr3_nt: TGTGCCAGCACTGGGACAGCCTCTGGGGCCAACGTCCTGACTTTC
cdr3_aa: CASTGTASGANVLTF

j_call: TRBJ1-1
d_call: TRBD1
v_call: TRBV2
cdr3_length: 15
clone_size: NA
cdr3_nt: TGTGCCAGCAGGGACAGGGGGATAATGATCCGTGAAGCTTTCTTT
cdr3_aa: CASRDRGIMIREAFF

j_call: TRBJ1-1
d_call: NA
v_call: TRBV28
cdr3_length: 10
clone_size: few
cdr3_nt: TGTGCCAGTAGTGGGACTGAAGCTTTCTTT
cdr3_aa: CASSGTEAFF

j_call: TRBJ2-2
d_call: TRBD1
v_call: TRBV9
cdr3_length: 15
clone_size: NA
cdr3_nt: TGTGCCAGCAGCGTAGTTGAGGGGGCTAACGGGGAGCTGTTTTTT
cdr3_aa: CASSVVEGANGELFF

j_call: TRBJ2-5
d_call: NA
v_call: TRBV7-2
cdr3_length: 13
clone_size: NA
cdr3_nt: TGTGCCAGCAGCTCCGCACGAACGGAGACCCAGTACTTC
cdr3_aa: CASSSARTETQYF

j_call: TRBJ2-7
d_call: TRBD1
v_call: TRBV30
cdr3_length: 13
clone_size: NA
cdr3_nt: TGTGCCTCCTCATCTGGGACAGGGGTCGAGCAGTACTTC
cdr3_aa: CASSSGTGVEQYF

j_call: TRBJ2-3
d_call: NA
v_call: TRBV5-6
cdr3_length: 16
clone_size: NA
cdr3_nt: TGTGCCAGCAGCTTGGCCACGGGCCCCGGGGCTTATACGCAGTATTTT
cdr3_aa: CASSLATGPGAYTQYF

j_call: TRBJ2-5
d_call: TRBD2
v_call: TRBV9
cdr3_length: 15
clone_size: NA
cdr3_nt: TGTGCCAGCAGCGTAAGGTCTAGCGGGACGGAGACCCAGTACTTC
cdr3_aa: CASSVRSSGTETQYF

j_call: TRBJ1-1
d_call: NA
v_call: TRBV29-1
cdr3_length: 13
clone_size: NA
cdr3_nt: TGCAGCGTCTCCGCAGCGGGGCACACTGAAGCTTTCTTT
cdr3_aa: CSVSAAGHTEAFF

j_call: TRBJ2-3
d_call: NA
v_call: TRBV19
cdr3_length: 15
clone_size: NA
cdr3_nt: TGTGCCAGTAGTATGAGCGGGTCGCTCACAGATACGCAGTATTTT
cdr3_aa: CASSMSGSLTDTQYF

j_call: TRBJ2-6
d_call: NA
v_call: TRBV5-1
cdr3_length: 14
clone_size: NA
cdr3_nt: TGCGCCAGCAGCTTGAGACTTAGGACCAACGTCCTGACTTTC
cdr3_aa: CASSLRLRTNVLTF

j_call: TRBJ1-1
d_call: NA
v_call: TRBV6-6
cdr3_length: 13
clone_size: NA
cdr3_nt: TGTGCCAGCATCCAACAGGTTGGCACTGAAGCTTTCTTT
cdr3_aa: CASIQQVGTEAFF

j_call: TRBJ2-2
d_call: NA
v_call: TRBV11-2
cdr3_length: 14
clone_size: NA
cdr3_nt: TGTGCCAGCAGCCCCCTAGAGGGCACCGGGGAGCTGTTTTTT
cdr3_aa: CASSPLEGTGELFF

j_call: TRBJ2-1
d_call: TRBD2
v_call: TRBV6-1
cdr3_length: 16
clone_size: once
cdr3_nt: TGTGCCAGCAGTGAAGGGACTAGCCCCACCAACAATGAGCAGTTCTTC
cdr3_aa: CASSEGTSPTNNEQFF

j_call: TRBJ2-1
d_call: TRBD2
v_call: TRBV4-2
cdr3_length: 16
clone_size: NA
cdr3_nt: TGTGCCAGCAGCCAGTTAGCGGGAGGTTCCTACAATGAGCAGTTCTTC
cdr3_aa: CASSQLAGGSYNEQFF

j_call: TRBJ2-1
d_call: TRBD1
v_call: TRBV5-1
cdr3_length: 16
clone_size: NA
cdr3_nt: TGCGCCAGCAGCGGTACTATAAGACAGGGGCGGAATGAGCAGTTCTTC
cdr3_aa: CASSGTIRQGRNEQFF

j_call: TRBJ2-3
d_call: NA
v_call: TRBV19
cdr3_length: 14
clone_size: NA
cdr3_nt: TGTGCCAGTAGTATTTCCAGGGCGAGGGATACGCAGTATTTT
cdr3_aa: CASSISRARDTQYF

j_call: TRBJ2-2
d_call: TRBD2
v_call: TRBV7-2
cdr3_length: 14
clone_size: few
cdr3_nt: TGTGCCAGCAAAATAGCGGGAGTGCCCGGGGAGCTGTTTTTT
cdr3_aa: CASKIAGVPGELFF

j_call: TRBJ2-3
d_call: TRBD2
v_call: TRBV11-2
cdr3_length: 16
clone_size: NA
cdr3_nt: TGTGCCAGCAGCCACGGACTAGCGGCCAACACAGATACGCAGTATTTT
cdr3_aa: CASSHGLAANTDTQYF

j_call: TRBJ1-1
d_call: NA
v_call: TRBV7-2
cdr3_length: 14
clone_size: NA
cdr3_nt: TGTGCCAGCAGCCCAAGACAGTTCCGGACTGAAGCTTTCTTT
cdr3_aa: CASSPRQFRTEAFF

j_call: TRBJ2-7
d_call: TRBD2
v_call: TRBV12-5
cdr3_length: 13
clone_size: NA
cdr3_nt: TGTGCTAGTGCCCCGAGCGGGGACGCCGAGCAGTACTTC
cdr3_aa: CASAPSGDAEQYF

j_call: TRBJ1-5
d_call: NA
v_call: TRBV18
cdr3_length: 14
clone_size: NA
cdr3_nt: TGTGCCAGCTCACCAGGGGGCGGTAATCAGCCCCAGCATTTT
cdr3_aa: CASSPGGGNQPQHF

j_call: TRBJ2-3
d_call: NA
v_call: TRBV11-3
cdr3_length: 15
clone_size: NA
cdr3_nt: TGTGCCAGCAGCTTAGGACAGTACAGCACAGATACGCAGTATTTT
cdr3_aa: CASSLGQYSTDTQYF

j_call: TRBJ2-2
d_call: NA
v_call: TRBV4-3
cdr3_length: 11
clone_size: NA
cdr3_nt: TGCGCCAGCGGACAGACCGGGGAGCTGTTTTTT
cdr3_aa: CASGQTGELFF

j_call: TRBJ2-1
d_call: NA
v_call: TRBV7-9
cdr3_length: 12
clone_size: NA
cdr3_nt: TGTGCCAGCAGCCCACCTGACCCTGAGCAGTTCTTC
cdr3_aa: CASSPPDPEQFF

j_call: TRBJ1-2
d_call: NA
v_call: TRBV19
cdr3_length: 15
clone_size: NA
cdr3_nt: TGTGCCAGTAGTATAGAGGCGGGGGTTATTGATGGCTACACCTTC
cdr3_aa: CASSIEAGVIDGYTF

j_call: TRBJ2-7
d_call: NA
v_call: TRBV5-8
cdr3_length: 14
clone_size: NA
cdr3_nt: TGTGCCAGCAGCTTTGGAGGTCCTAGAGACGAGCAGTACTTC
cdr3_aa: CASSFGGPRDEQYF

j_call: TRBJ2-7
d_call: TRBD1
v_call: TRBV6-4
cdr3_length: 11
clone_size: NA
cdr3_nt: TGTGCCAGGACAGGGTTAGTGGAGCAGTACTTC
cdr3_aa: CARTGLVEQYF

j_call: TRBJ2-1
d_call: TRBD2
v_call: TRBV19
cdr3_length: 17
clone_size: NA
cdr3_nt: TGTGCCAGTAGTACAGGGGGACTAGCGGGATCCTACAATGAGCAGTTCTTC
cdr3_aa: CASSTGGLAGSYNEQFF

j_call: TRBJ2-1
d_call: NA
v_call: TRBV5-4
cdr3_length: 16
clone_size: NA
cdr3_nt: TGTGCCAGCAGCTTAGCGCGGCTAGCCGAAATGAATGAGCAGTTCTTC
cdr3_aa: CASSLARLAEMNEQFF

j_call: TRBJ2-3
d_call: NA
v_call: TRBV7-9
cdr3_length: 15
clone_size: NA
cdr3_nt: TGTGCCAGCAGCGGAGGGGGACTACGAACAGATACGCAGTATTTT
cdr3_aa: CASSGGGLRTDTQYF

j_call: TRBJ1-5
d_call: NA
v_call: TRBV7-9
cdr3_length: 14
clone_size: NA
cdr3_nt: TGTGCCAGCAGGGGCGACAGAGACAATCAGCCCCAGCATTTT
cdr3_aa: CASRGDRDNQPQHF

j_call: TRBJ1-3
d_call: NA
v_call: TRBV7-2
cdr3_length: 15
clone_size: NA
cdr3_nt: TGTGCCAGCAGCTCCACTCGGGGCTCTGGAAACACCATATATTTT
cdr3_aa: CASSSTRGSGNTIYF

j_call: TRBJ1-2
d_call: NA
v_call: TRBV9
cdr3_length: 15
clone_size: NA
cdr3_nt: TGTGCCAGCAGCTTAACCCGTTGGGGGGACTATGGCTACACCTTC
cdr3_aa: CASSLTRWGDYGYTF

j_call: TRBJ2-6
d_call: NA
v_call: TRBV11-3
cdr3_length: 14
clone_size: NA
cdr3_nt: TGTGCCAGCAGCTTAAGATTTGGGGCCAACGTCCTGACTTTC
cdr3_aa: CASSLRFGANVLTF

j_call: TRBJ2-2
d_call: NA
v_call: TRBV5-4
cdr3_length: 14
clone_size: NA
cdr3_nt: TGTGCCAGCAGCGTTGGGACTTTGACCGGGGAGCTGTTTTTT
cdr3_aa: CASSVGTLTGELFF

j_call: TRBJ2-1
d_call: NA
v_call: TRBV11-3
cdr3_length: 12
clone_size: NA
cdr3_nt: TGTGCCAGCAGCTTAGTTTACAATGAGCAGTTCTTC
cdr3_aa: CASSLVYNEQFF

j_call: TRBJ2-5
d_call: TRBD1
v_call: TRBV28
cdr3_length: 16
clone_size: NA
cdr3_nt: TGTGCCAGCAGTCTCTTGCCGGGACAGGGAGCGGAGACCCAGTACTTC
cdr3_aa: CASSLLPGQGAETQYF

j_call: TRBJ2-5
d_call: TRBD2
v_call: TRBV5-1
cdr3_length: 16
clone_size: NA
cdr3_nt: TGCGCCAGCAGCTTGTCCGTAGCGGGTCCTGGAGAGACCCAGTACTTC
cdr3_aa: CASSLSVAGPGETQYF

j_call: TRBJ2-7
d_call: NA
v_call: TRBV29-1
cdr3_length: 12
clone_size: NA
cdr3_nt: TGCAGCGTTGAACAGGGGAGCTCCGAGCAGTACTTC
cdr3_aa: CSVEQGSSEQYF

j_call: TRBJ2-3
d_call: NA
v_call: TRBV7-2
cdr3_length: 14
clone_size: once
cdr3_nt: TGTGCCAGCAGCTTAGTACTGCGCACAGATACGCAGTATTTT
cdr3_aa: CASSLVLRTDTQYF

j_call: TRBJ2-3
d_call: NA
v_call: TRBV15
cdr3_length: 16
clone_size: NA
cdr3_nt: TGTGCCACCAGCAGAGATAGCAGGGGAGGTACAGATACGCAGTATTTT
cdr3_aa: CATSRDSRGGTDTQYF

j_call: TRBJ1-5
d_call: TRBD1
v_call: TRBV7-2
cdr3_length: 14
clone_size: once
cdr3_nt: TGTGCCAGCAGCCAACAGGGGGGCAATCAGCCCCAGCATTTT
cdr3_aa: CASSQQGGNQPQHF

j_call: TRBJ1-2
d_call: NA
v_call: TRBV7-2
cdr3_length: 14
clone_size: NA
cdr3_nt: TGTGCCAGCAGCTTAGACGCGGAGGTCTATGGCTACACCTTC
cdr3_aa: CASSLDAEVYGYTF

j_call: TRBJ2-2
d_call: TRBD1
v_call: TRBV5-1
cdr3_length: 16
clone_size: NA
cdr3_nt: TGCGCCAGCAGCTTGGGGACAGGGGCGCCCACCGGGGAGCTGTTTTTT
cdr3_aa: CASSLGTGAPTGELFF

j_call: TRBJ1-5
d_call: NA
v_call: TRBV2
cdr3_length: 14
clone_size: NA
cdr3_nt: TGTGCCAGCAGGACCGACGTTAGCAATCAGCCCCAGCATTTT
cdr3_aa: CASRTDVSNQPQHF

j_call: TRBJ2-5
d_call: TRBD2
v_call: TRBV19
cdr3_length: 16
clone_size: NA
cdr3_nt: TGTGCCAGTTCAGGGACTAGCGGGAGGGCCATAGAGACCCAGTACTTC
cdr3_aa: CASSGTSGRAIETQYF

j_call: TRBJ2-1
d_call: NA
v_call: TRBV4-3
cdr3_length: 15
clone_size: NA
cdr3_nt: TGCGCCAGCAGCCACCTGGGAGTTCTAAGGAGTGAGCAGTTCTTC
cdr3_aa: CASSHLGVLRSEQFF

j_call: TRBJ2-7
d_call: TRBD2
v_call: TRBV6-5
cdr3_length: 15
clone_size: NA
cdr3_nt: TGTGCCAGCAGTTACTTGGCTAGCGGGAAGCTTGAGCAGTACTTC
cdr3_aa: CASSYLASGKLEQYF